This is a list of T cell receptor beta chains from one sample in a study of radiotherapy plus CTLA-4 blockade in lung cancer. Assay used: immunoSEQ multiplex PCR; TCRdb lists only in-frame clones, some missing. Of approximately 39,000 clones in the sample, over 60% were seen once. Material: peripheral blood, obtained from a patient treated with radiotherapy plus ipilimumab. The source of these receptors is a human donor with non-small cell lung cancer who had stable disease on radiotherapy plus ipilimumab. CDR3s include the opening cysteine and the closing phenylalanine or tryptophan. The D gene is left open where the match is weak. Size values are once, few and many counts, or a class for expanded clones, and some rows have none.

v_gene	abundance	j_gene	d_gene	len	CDR3nt	CDR3aa
TRBV6-1	few	TRBJ1-4	TRBD1	14	TGTGCCAGCAGTGAGGGACAGGGTCTGGGAAAACTGTTTTTT	CASSEGQGLGKLFF
TRBV15	.	TRBJ1-2	TRBD1	14	TGTGCCACCAGCGTGGACAGGGCTAACTATGGCTACACCTTC	CATSVDRANYGYTF
TRBV29-1	.	TRBJ1-1	TRBD1	17	TGCAGCGTTCGCCTGAGGGAGACAGGGCGTCAGGGCTCTGAAGCTTTCTTT	CSVRLRETGRQGSEAFF
TRBV14	.	TRBJ2-7	TRBD2	14	TGTGCCAGCAGCCGGGACTACGCGACCTACGAGCAGTACTTC	CASSRDYATYEQYF
TRBV6-4	.	TRBJ2-5	TRBD1	16	TGTGCCAGCAGTTTCAAGACAGGGACGGGGCAAGAGACCCAGTACTTC	CASSFKTGTGQETQYF
TRBV5-5	.	TRBJ2-7	.	16	TGTGCCAGCAGCCGAGGGGGGGGCAGGGCCTTAGCCGAGCAGTACTTC	CASSRGGGRALAEQYF
TRBV4-3	.	TRBJ2-2	.	14	TGCGCCAGCAGCCCGGGGACGAACACCGGGGAGCTGTTTTTT	CASSPGTNTGELFF
TRBV12-5	.	TRBJ2-7	.	13	TGTGCTAGTGGTACCGGGAATTTCTACGAGCAGTACTTC	CASGTGNFYEQYF
TRBV27	few	TRBJ1-1	TRBD1	16	TGTGCCAGCAGACGTTTGGACAGGGGGCCCAACACTGAAGCTTTCTTT	CASRRLDRGPNTEAFF
TRBV6-6	.	TRBJ2-7	TRBD2	15	TGTGCCAGCAAAACGAGGGGAGGGAGAATCTACGAGCAGTACTTC	CASKTRGGRIYEQYF
TRBV7-9	few	TRBJ2-2	TRBD1	14	TGTGCCAGCAGTTTGGACAGGGCGACCGGGGAGCTGTTTTTT	CASSLDRATGELFF
TRBV4-3	many	TRBJ2-7	.	16	TGCGCCAGCAGCCAAGCCCCCCAACTAACTTCCTACGAGCAGTACTTC	CASSQAPQLTSYEQYF
TRBV19	.	TRBJ1-1	.	14	TGTGCCAGTAGCCCCGCGAGGGAGGGGACTGAAGCTTTCTTT	CASSPAREGTEAFF
TRBV9	.	TRBJ1-4	TRBD1	15	TGTGCCAGCAGCGAGGGGGACAGGGTTTTTGAAAAACTGTTTTTT	CASSEGDRVFEKLFF
TRBV29-1	.	TRBJ2-3	TRBD1	16	TGCAGCGTTGAAGGGACAGGGGAGGGCGGCACAGATACGCAGTATTTT	CSVEGTGEGGTDTQYF
TRBV5-5	.	TRBJ2-5	.	14	TGTGCCAGCAGCACCCAAACAGGGATCGAGACCCAGTACTTC	CASSTQTGIETQYF
TRBV5-1	.	TRBJ1-4	TRBD1	15	TGCGCCAGTACCCTGACAGGGGATGGTAATGAAAAACTGTTTTTT	CASTLTGDGNEKLFF
TRBV5-1	.	TRBJ2-3	TRBD2	17	TGCGCCAGCAGCTTAGCTAGCGGGGGGGCTTGGGCAGATACGCAGTATTTT	CASSLASGGAWADTQYF
TRBV13	.	TRBJ1-1	.	15	TGTGCCAGCAGCCCGGACAGAGCGGTTTACACTGAAGCTTTCTTT	CASSPDRAVYTEAFF
TRBV6-1	.	TRBJ1-4	.	16	TGTGCCAGCAGTGAAGTAAACAGGGCGACTAATGAAAAACTGTTTTTT	CASSEVNRATNEKLFF
TRBV4-2	.	TRBJ1-4	.	15	TGTGCCAGCAGCCAAGATTCCGGGACTAATGAAAAACTGTTTTTT	CASSQDSGTNEKLFF
TRBV10-3	.	TRBJ2-3	TRBD2	15	TGCGCCAGCAGTGATAGCGGGGGGCGCACAGATACGCAGTATTTT	CASSDSGGRTDTQYF
TRBV2	.	TRBJ2-3	.	14	TGTGCCAGCAGTGACAGGGCTTGGGCAGATACGCAGTATTTT	CASSDRAWADTQYF
TRBV29-1	few	TRBJ1-1	.	12	TGCAGCGTTGAGGCCGGGAGGACTGAAGCTTTCTTT	CSVEAGRTEAFF